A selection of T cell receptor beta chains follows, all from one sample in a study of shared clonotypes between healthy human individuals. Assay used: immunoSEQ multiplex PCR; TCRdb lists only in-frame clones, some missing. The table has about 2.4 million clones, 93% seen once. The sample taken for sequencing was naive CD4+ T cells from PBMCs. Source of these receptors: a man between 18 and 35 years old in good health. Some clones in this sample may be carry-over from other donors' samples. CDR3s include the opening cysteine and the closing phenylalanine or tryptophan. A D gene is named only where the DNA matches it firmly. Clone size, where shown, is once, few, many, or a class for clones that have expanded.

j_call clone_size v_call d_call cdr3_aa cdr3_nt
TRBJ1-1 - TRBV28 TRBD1 CASTGGFEAFF TGTGCCAGTACAGGGGGCTTTGAAGCTTTCTTT
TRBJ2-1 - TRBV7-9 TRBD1 CASSSDRGLRYNEQFF TGTGCCAGCAGCTCCGACAGGGGCTTACGCTACAATGAGCAGTTCTTC
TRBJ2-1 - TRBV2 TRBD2 CASSEQRESYNEQFF TGTGCCAGCAGTGAACAGCGGGAGTCCTACAATGAGCAGTTCTTC
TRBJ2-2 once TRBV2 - CASSGPGRTGELFF TGTGCCAGCAGTGGGCCAGGGAGGACCGGGGAGCTGTTTTTT
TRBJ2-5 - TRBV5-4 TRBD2 CASSFPSGRAKRETQYF TGTGCCAGCAGCTTCCCTAGCGGGAGGGCTAAACGGGAGACCCAGTACTTC
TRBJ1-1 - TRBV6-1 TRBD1 CASSAQGAYFTEAFF TGTGCCAGCAGTGCACAGGGGGCTTACTTCACTGAAGCTTTCTTT
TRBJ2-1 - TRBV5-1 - CASGFEALGDEQFF TGCGCCAGCGGGTTTGAGGCTCTGGGAGATGAGCAGTTCTTC
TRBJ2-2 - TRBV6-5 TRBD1 CASSSRTGLNTGELFF TGTGCCAGCAGTTCCCGGACAGGGCTGAACACCGGGGAGCTGTTTTTT
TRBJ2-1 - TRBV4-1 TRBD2 CASSQVSGRRFDNEQFF TGCGCCAGCAGCCAAGTTAGCGGGAGGAGGTTTGACAATGAGCAGTTCTTC
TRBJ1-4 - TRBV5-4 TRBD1 CASSSAGGEKLFF TGTGCCAGCAGCTCCGCAGGGGGTGAAAAACTGTTTTTT
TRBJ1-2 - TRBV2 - CASTYRRDGYTF TGTGCCAGCACCTACAGGAGAGATGGCTACACCTTC
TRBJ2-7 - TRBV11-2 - CASSPDTDFYEQYF TGTGCCAGCAGCCCCGACACCGACTTCTACGAGCAGTACTTC
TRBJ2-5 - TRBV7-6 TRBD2 CASSSAGLAGTETQYF TGTGCCAGCAGCTCCGCAGGACTAGCGGGAACGGAGACCCAGTACTTC
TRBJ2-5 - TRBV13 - CASSLGVRQTQYF TGTGCCAGCAGCTTAGGGGTGAGGCAGACCCAGTACTTC
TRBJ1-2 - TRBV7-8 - CASSLIPYGYTF TGTGCCAGCAGCCTTATTCCTTATGGCTACACCTTC
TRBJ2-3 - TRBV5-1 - CASSLRQTDTQYF TGCGCCAGCAGCCTAAGACAGACAGATACGCAGTATTTT
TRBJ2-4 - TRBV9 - CASSVGGRPGAKNIQYF TGTGCCAGCAGCGTAGGAGGCAGGCCTGGGGCCAAAAACATTCAGTACTTC
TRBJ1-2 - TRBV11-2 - CASSLTLPGKPIGYTF TGTGCCAGCAGCCTAACACTTCCAGGGAAGCCTATCGGATACACCTTC
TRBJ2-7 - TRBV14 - CASSQTYEQYF TGTGCCAGCAGCCAAACGTACGAGCAGTACTTC
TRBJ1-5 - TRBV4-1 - CASSRGSSNQPQHF TGCGCCAGCAGCCGGGGGAGTAGCAATCAGCCCCAGCATTTT
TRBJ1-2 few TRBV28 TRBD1 CASRRGQGYGYTF TGTGCCAGCAGGAGGGGGCAGGGCTATGGCTACACCTTC
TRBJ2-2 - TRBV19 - CAGPRAFSAGGELFF TGTGCCGGGCCAAGGGCGTTCTCCGCGGGCGGGGAGCTGTTTTTT
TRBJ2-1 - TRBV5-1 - CASSLVGQYNEQFF TGCGCCAGCAGCTTGGTGGGGCAGTACAATGAGCAGTTCTTC
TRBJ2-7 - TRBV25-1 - CASGRDFYEQYF TGTGCCAGCGGCCGGGACTTCTACGAGCAGTACTTC
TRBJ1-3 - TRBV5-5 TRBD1 CASSPIPSTGAFGNTIYF TGTGCCAGCAGCCCGATACCCTCGACAGGGGCTTTTGGAAACACCATATATTTT
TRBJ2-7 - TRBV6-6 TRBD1 CASSYSGRGYEQYF TGTGCCAGCAGTTACTCGGGCAGGGGGTACGAGCAGTACTTC
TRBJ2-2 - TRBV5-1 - CASSSLWDLGTNTGELFF TGCGCCAGCAGCTCCCTATGGGACCTTGGGACGAACACCGGGGAGCTGTTTTTT
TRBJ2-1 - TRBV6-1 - CASSGFSSYNEQFF TGTGCCAGCAGTGGATTTAGCTCCTACAATGAGCAGTTCTTC
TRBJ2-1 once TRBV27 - CASSLGGIRHNEQFF TGTGCCAGCAGTTTAGGGGGGATCAGGCACAATGAGCAGTTCTTC
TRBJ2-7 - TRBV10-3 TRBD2 CAISDLAGGPYEQYF TGTGCCATCAGTGATCTGGCGGGAGGACCCTACGAGCAGTACTTC
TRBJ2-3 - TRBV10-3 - CAIRGGGTDTQYF TGTGCCATCAGGGGTGGGGGCACAGATACGCAGTATTTT
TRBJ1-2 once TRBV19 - CASSKEGRYGYTF TGTGCCAGTAGTAAGGAGGGCCGCTATGGCTACACCTTC
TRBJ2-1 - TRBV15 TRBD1 CATAKPGQGPPAQFF TGTGCCACCGCCAAACCGGGACAGGGACCCCCTGCGCAGTTCTTC
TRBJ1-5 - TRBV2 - CASKFESGNQPQHF TGTGCCAGCAAGTTCGAATCCGGGAATCAGCCCCAGCATTTT
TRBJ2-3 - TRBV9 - CASSPWTSTDTQYF TGTGCCAGCAGCCCCTGGACCAGCACAGATACGCAGTATTTT